Sequencing of this TCR beta chain was carried out in a study of CD8+ T cells in alopecia areata. Germline CDR1 is SGHTA and CDR2 is FQGNSA. The CDR3 contains 15 residues. Unmatched junction bases numbered 7, after V lost 7 bases and J lost 2 bases. Sequencing templates came from extracted RNA that was reverse transcribed into cDNA. Here immunoSEQ multiplex PCR was the method, and the copy in TCRdb shows in-frame clones only, minus some. The table shows 150,000 or so clones, with about 60% occurring only once. The chain carries TRBV7-2 and TRBJ2-1; 8 bases align to TRBD2. The sequencing used CD4+ T cells sorted from blood, collected at week 0. The TCR comes from a human donor with alopecia areata. The CDR3 loop is CASNPGTSPYNEQFF. The DNA of the CDR3 is TGTGCCAGCAACCCCGGGACTAGTCCCTACAATGAGCAGTTCTTC.